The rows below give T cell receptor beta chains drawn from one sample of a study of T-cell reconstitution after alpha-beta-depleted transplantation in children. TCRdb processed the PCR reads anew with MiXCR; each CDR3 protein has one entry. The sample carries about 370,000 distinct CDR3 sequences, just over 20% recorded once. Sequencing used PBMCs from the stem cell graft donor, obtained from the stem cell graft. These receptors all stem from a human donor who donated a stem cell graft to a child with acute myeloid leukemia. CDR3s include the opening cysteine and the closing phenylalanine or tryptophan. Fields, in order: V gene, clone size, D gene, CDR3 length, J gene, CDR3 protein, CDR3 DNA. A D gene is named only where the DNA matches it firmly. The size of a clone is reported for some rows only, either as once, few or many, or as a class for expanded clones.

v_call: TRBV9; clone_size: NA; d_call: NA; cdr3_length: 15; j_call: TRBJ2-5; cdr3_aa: CASSVEERPQETQYF; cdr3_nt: TGTGCCAGCAGCGTAGAAGAGCGGCCCCAAGAGACCCAGTACTTC
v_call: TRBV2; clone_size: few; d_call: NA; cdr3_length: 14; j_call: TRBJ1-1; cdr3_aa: CASPFIHGNTEAFF; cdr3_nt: TGTGCCAGCCCCTTCATCCATGGGAACACTGAAGCTTTCTTT
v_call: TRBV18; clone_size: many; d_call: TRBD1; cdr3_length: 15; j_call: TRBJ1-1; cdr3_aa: CASSPGQPGDTEAFF; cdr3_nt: TGTGCCAGCTCACCGGGACAGCCGGGGGACACTGAAGCTTTCTTT
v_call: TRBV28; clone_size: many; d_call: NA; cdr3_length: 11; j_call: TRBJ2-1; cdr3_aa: CASRSANEQFF; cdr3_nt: TGTGCCAGCAGGAGCGCCAATGAGCAGTTCTTC
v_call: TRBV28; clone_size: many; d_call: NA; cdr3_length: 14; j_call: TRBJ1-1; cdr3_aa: CASSLLAGNTEAFF; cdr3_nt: TGTGCCAGCAGTTTATTAGCAGGGAACACTGAAGCTTTCTTT
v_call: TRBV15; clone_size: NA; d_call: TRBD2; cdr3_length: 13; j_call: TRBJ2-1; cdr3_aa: CATSRGGVVEQFF; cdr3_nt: TGTGCCACCAGCAGGGGGGGGGTAGTAGAGCAGTTCTTC
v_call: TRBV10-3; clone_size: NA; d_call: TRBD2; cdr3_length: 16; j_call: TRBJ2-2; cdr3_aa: CAISTLAGDDTGELFF; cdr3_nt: TGTGCCATCAGTACACTAGCGGGAGACGACACCGGGGAGCTGTTTTTT
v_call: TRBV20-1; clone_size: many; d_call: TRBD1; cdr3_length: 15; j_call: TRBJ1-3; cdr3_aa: CSARAGQAPGNTIYF; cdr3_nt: TGCAGTGCTAGAGCGGGACAGGCCCCTGGAAACACCATATATTTT
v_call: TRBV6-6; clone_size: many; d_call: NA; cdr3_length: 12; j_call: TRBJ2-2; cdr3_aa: CAIQGNTGELFF; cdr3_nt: TGTGCCATCCAGGGGAACACCGGGGAGCTGTTTTTT
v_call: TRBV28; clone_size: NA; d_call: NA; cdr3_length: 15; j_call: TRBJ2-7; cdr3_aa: CASSPARPSSYEQYF; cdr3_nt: TGTGCCAGCAGTCCTGCTCGTCCTAGCTCCTACGAGCAGTACTTC
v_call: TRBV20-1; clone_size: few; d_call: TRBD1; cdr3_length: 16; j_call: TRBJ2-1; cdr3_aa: CSAIKIERDRDNEQFF; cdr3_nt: TGCAGTGCTATCAAAATTGAGCGGGACAGGGACAATGAGCAGTTCTTC
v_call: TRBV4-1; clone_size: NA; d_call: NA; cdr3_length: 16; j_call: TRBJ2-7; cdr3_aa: CASSRSWVRGPHEQYF; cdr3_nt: TGCGCCAGCAGCCGGAGTTGGGTGCGAGGGCCCCACGAGCAGTACTTC
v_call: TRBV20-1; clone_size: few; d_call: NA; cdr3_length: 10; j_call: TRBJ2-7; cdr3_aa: CSARRYEQYF; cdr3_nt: TGCAGTGCTAGGCGTTACGAGCAGTACTTC
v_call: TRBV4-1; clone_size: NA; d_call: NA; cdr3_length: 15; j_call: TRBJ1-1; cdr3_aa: CASSYPQGKGTEAFF; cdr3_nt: TGCGCCAGCAGCTACCCACAGGGTAAAGGTACTGAAGCTTTCTTT
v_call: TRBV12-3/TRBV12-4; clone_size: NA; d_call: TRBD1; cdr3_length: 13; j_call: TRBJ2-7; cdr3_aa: CASGDRGSYEQYF; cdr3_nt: TGTGCCAGCGGGGACAGGGGCTCCTACGAGCAGTACTTC
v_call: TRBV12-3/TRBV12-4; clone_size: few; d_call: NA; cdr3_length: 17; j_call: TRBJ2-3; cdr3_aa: CASIPGAGRPNEDTQYF; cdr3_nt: TGTGCCAGCATCCCTGGAGCCGGGCGGCCCAACGAGGATACGCAGTATTTT
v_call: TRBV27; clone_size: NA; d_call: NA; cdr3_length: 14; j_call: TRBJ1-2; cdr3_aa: CASSLTESSYGYTF; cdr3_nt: TGTGCCAGCAGTTTAACAGAATCCAGCTATGGCTACACCTTC
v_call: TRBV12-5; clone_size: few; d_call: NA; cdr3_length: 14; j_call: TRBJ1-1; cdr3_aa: CASGSLTTNTEAFF; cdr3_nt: TGTGCTAGTGGTTCCTTGACAACTAACACTGAAGCTTTCTTT
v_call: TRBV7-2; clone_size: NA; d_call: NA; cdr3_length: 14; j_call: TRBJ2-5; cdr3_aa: CASSRPGHQETQYF; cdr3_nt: TGTGCCAGCAGCCGTCCAGGACACCAAGAGACCCAGTACTTC
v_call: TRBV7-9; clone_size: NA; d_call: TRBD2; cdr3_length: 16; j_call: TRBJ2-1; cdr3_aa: CASSLGLGRSYNEQFF; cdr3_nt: TGTGCCAGCAGCTTAGGTCTCGGGAGGTCCTACAATGAGCAGTTCTTC
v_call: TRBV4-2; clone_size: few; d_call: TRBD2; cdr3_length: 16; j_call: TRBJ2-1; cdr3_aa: CASSRLAVSSYNEQFF; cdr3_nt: TGTGCCAGCAGCCGACTAGCGGTGAGCTCCTACAATGAGCAGTTCTTC
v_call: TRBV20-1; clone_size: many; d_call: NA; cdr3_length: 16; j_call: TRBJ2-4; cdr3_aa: CSARDHFSLATNIQYF; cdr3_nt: TGCAGTGCTAGAGATCATTTTAGTTTGGCTACAAACATTCAGTACTTC
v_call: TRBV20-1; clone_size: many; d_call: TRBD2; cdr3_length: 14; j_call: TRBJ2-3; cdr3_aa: CSAKDSGGVDTQYF; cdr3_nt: TGCAGTGCTAAGGATAGCGGGGGGGTAGATACGCAGTATTTT
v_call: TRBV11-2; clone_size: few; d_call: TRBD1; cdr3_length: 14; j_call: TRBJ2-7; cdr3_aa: CASSSDRGPNEQYF; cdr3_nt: TGTGCCAGCAGCTCCGACAGGGGGCCTAACGAGCAGTACTTC
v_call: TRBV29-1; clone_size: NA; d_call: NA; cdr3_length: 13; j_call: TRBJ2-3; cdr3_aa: CSVRLENTDTQYF; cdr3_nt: TGCAGCGTTAGGCTTGAAAACACAGATACGCAGTATTTT
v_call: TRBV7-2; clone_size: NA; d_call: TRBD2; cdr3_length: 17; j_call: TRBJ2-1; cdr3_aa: CASSLVGLAAAGNEQFF; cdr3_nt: TGTGCCAGCAGCTTAGTGGGGCTAGCGGCCGCCGGGAATGAGCAGTTCTTC
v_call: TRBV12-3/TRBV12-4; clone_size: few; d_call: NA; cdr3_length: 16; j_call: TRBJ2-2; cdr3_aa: CASRGGGTDNTAELFF; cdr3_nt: TGTGCCAGCAGGGGGGGCGGGACGGATAATACCGCGGAGCTGTTTTTT
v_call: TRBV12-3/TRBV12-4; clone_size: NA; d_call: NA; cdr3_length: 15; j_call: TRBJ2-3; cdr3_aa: CASSPARAPTDTQYF; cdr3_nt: TGTGCCAGCAGTCCCGCGCGGGCCCCCACAGATACGCAGTATTTT
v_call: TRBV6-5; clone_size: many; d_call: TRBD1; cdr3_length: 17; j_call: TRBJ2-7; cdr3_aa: CASSYSSTGTGGHEQYF; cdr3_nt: TGTGCCAGCAGTTACTCGAGTACTGGGACAGGGGGGCACGAGCAGTACTTC
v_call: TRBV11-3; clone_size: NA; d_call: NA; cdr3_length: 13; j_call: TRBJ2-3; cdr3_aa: CAGADRSTDTQYF; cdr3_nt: TGTGCCGGAGCAGACAGGAGCACAGATACGCAGTATTTT
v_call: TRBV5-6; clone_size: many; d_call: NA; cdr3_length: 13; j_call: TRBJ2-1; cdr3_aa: CASSGRFSNEQFF; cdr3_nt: TGTGCCAGCAGCGGTAGATTTAGCAATGAGCAGTTCTTC
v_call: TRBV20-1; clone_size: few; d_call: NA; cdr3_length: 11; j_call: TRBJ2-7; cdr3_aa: CSASLIDEQYF; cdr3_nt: TGCAGTGCTAGCCTGATCGACGAGCAGTACTTC
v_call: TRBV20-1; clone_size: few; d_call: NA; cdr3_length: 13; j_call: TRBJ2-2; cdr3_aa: CSASSLTTGELFF; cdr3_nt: TGCAGTGCTAGCAGTCTAACCACCGGGGAGCTGTTTTTT
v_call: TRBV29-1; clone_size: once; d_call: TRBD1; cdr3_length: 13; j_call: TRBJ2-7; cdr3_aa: CSVALRQGWEQYF; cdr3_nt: TGCAGCGTTGCTCTGAGACAGGGTTGGGAGCAGTACTTC